This T cell receptor beta chain was identified during a study of T cells in localized non-small cell lung cancer. General study points: Heterogeneity cannot be ruled out, as sequencing used one tumor region only.

In germline, CDR1 is MGHRA, CDR2 YSYEKL. There are 15 residues in the CDR3. The V and J ends lost 3 bases and 0 bases, in that order; junction bases with no gene match: 1. About this clone: What it recognizes is unknown.

Sequencing was performed with immunoSEQ multiplex PCR; in TCRdb, only in-frame clones are kept and a portion is missing. Among some 33,000 clones listed, approximately 90% were seen once. The chain carries TRBV4-1 and TRBJ2-1; 8 bases are shared with TRBD2. The receptor comes from a man aged 40 to 70 with stage II lung adenocarcinoma. The sample in question was PBMCs, obtained before any cancer treatment. CDR3 region: CASSHGTSSYNEQFF. The CDR3 DNA reads as TGCGCCAGCAGCCACGGGACTAGCTCCTACAATGAGCAGTTCTTC.